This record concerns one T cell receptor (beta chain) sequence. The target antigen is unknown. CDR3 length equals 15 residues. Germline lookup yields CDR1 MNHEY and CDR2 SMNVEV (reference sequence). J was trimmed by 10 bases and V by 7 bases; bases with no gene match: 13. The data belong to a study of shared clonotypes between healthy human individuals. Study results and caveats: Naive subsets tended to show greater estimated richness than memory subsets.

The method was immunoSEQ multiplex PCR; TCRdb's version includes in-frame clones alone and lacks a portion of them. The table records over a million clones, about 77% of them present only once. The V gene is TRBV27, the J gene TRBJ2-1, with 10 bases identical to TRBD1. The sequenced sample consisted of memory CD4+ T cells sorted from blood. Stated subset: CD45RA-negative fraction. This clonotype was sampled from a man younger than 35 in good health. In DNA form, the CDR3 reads TGTGCCAGCACTCCCGTGGGACAGGGGACCCGGGAGCAGTTCTTC. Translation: CASTPVGQGTREQFF.